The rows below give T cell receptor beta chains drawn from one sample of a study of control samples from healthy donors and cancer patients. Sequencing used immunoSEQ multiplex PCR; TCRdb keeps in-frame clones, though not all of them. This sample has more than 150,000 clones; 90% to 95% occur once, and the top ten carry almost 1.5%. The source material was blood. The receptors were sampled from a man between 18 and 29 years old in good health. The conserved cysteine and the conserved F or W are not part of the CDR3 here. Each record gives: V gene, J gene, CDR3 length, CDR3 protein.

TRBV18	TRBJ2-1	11	ASSPQDSLEQF
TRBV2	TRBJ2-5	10	ATGTGQETQY
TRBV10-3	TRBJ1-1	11	AIRGQPNTEAF
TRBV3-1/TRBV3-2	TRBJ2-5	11	ASSQAGDETQY
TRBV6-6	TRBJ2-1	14	ASSYSRTGGLNEQF
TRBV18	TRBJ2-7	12	ASSPWDRPYEQY
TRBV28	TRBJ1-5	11	ASSSPGNQPQH
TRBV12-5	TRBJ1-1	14	ASGLGAGAGGTEAF
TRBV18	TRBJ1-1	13	ASSPMTGYSTEAF
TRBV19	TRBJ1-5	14	ASSNLPGQGDQPQH
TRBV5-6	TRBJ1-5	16	ASSLGGSGIYSNQPQH
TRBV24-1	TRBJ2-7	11	ATSPRPYSEQY
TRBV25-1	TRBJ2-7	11	ASMGQSSYEQY
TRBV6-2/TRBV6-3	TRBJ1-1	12	ASSLNVENTEAF
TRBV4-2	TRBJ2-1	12	ASSQGDSYNEQF
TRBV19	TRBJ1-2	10	ASSTTGYGYT
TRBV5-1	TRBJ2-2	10	ASSMNTGELF
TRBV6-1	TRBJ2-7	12	ASSEVIRGWEQY
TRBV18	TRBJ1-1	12	ASSPRPGDTEAF
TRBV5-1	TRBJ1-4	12	ASSSLGQVEKLF
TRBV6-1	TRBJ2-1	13	ASSEGSGGGDEQF
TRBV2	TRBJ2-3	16	ASRKRGLAGGHSDTQY
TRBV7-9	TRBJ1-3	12	ASSLANRGRAIY
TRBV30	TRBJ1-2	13	AWSGGQFFNYGYT
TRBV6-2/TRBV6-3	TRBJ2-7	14	ASSYSGQSLSYEQY
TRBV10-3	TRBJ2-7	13	AISESGGVAYEQY
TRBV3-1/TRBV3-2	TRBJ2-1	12	ASSRLSSYNEQF
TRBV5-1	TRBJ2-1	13	ASSLGGSTYNEQF
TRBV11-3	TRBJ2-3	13	ASSLTGQRTDTQY
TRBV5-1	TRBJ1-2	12	ASSTQTGTYGYT
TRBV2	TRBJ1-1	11	ASKLVLNTEAF
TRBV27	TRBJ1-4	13	ASSLTGVANEKLF
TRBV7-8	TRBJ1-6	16	ASSSGGFYGTPNSPLH
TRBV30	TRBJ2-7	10	AWSTATYEQY
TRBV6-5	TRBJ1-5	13	ASSRGVPALQPQH
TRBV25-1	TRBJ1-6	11	ASSESGRGPLH
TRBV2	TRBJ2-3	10	ASSAGTDTQY
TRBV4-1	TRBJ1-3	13	ASSQASGTGNTIY
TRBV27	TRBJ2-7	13	ASSLWGRGPYEQY
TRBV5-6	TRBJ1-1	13	ASSLMTRMNTEAF
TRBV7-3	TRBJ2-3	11	ASSLGGFDTQY
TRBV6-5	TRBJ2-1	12	ASSILSPTNEQF
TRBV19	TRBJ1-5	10	ASSRTGQPQH
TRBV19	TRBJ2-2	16	ASSPIPGQGANTGELF
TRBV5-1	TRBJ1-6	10	ASSLDNSPLH
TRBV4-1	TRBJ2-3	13	ASSQVGRGEDTQY
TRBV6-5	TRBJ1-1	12	ASSYGAKNTEAF
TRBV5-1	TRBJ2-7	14	ASSLVSGQGTYEQY
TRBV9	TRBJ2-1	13	ASSVASLSNNEQF
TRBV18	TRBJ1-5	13	ASSPTGSGPQPQH
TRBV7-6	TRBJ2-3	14	ASSLVGRGVTDTQY